These T cell receptor beta chains were read from a single sample in a study of OX40 agonist ivuxolimab in advanced cancers. TCRdb's table, derived via immunoSEQ multiplex PCR, lists solely in-frame clones and lacks some. The sample has approximately 11,000 clones, 86% seen once. The source material was CD4+ or CD8+ T cells sorted from blood, sampled in a trial of the OX40 agonist ivuxolimab. The receptors stem from an adult with an advanced solid tumor such as melanoma, head and neck, liver or kidney cancer. Both conserved end residues are part of each CDR3.

len | v_gene | CDR3aa
14 | TRBV11-2 | CASRRTHYNSPLHF
16 | TRBV5-4 | CASSLKSLVVTDTQYF
16 | TRBV4-1 | CASSSLGGSSSYEQYF
17 | TRBV27 | CASSHTLAGGPGETQYF
13 | TRBV28 | CASSFEGVNEQFF
13 | TRBV4-1 | CASSQEGKYEQYF
15 | TRBV27 | CASSLGTAQFYEQYF
17 | TRBV7-8 | CASSLALSGRGYNEQFF
16 | TRBV11-2 | CASSLDPVRVGTEAFF
16 | TRBV28 | CASSAQLAGGYYEQFF
18 | TRBV5-1 | CASSLGDRTYSGANVLTF
13 | TRBV28 | CASTNRGSYEQYF
16 | TRBV7-2 | CASSLSMGGADNEQFF
17 | TRBV14 | CASSQGSGRASYNEQFF
15 | TRBV11-3 | CASSPPTSGYNEQFF
14 | TRBV13 | CASSLREGRYEQYF
18 | TRBV4-1 | CASSPTAGFTSGANVLTF
18 | TRBV4-2 | CASSPRIRADRVNTEAFF
14 | TRBV9 | CASSVGISSYEQYF
14 | TRBV7-8 | CASSSRDPNEKLFF
16 | TRBV29-1 | CSVEDYQRETYNEQFF
12 | TRBV27 | CASSLIAGEQYF
13 | TRBV7-7 | CASSNGGFAEAFF
15 | TRBV7-3 | CASSSSGTGFYEQYF
14 | TRBV2 | CASSGRGLYNEQFF
14 | TRBV27 | CASSPSGTLYEQYF
17 | TRBV7-7 | CASSLGAGLAGTDTQYF
18 | TRBV29-1 | CSVEGGTGGVGLGYEQYF
16 | TRBV5-1 | CASSSDGQIVSYEQYF
13 | TRBV13 | CASSISEYNEQFF
14 | TRBV6-5 | CASSYFAGGYGYTF
18 | TRBV2 | CASMGASGRATFVDIQYF
15 | TRBV28 | CASSLSLGGTGELFF
15 | TRBV28 | CASNPTGVNTGELFF
14 | TRBV27 | CASTPDRGNSPLHF
17 | TRBV4-1 | CASSRPGQGSRLTEAFF
14 | TRBV7-8 | CATWTGLIADTQYF
12 | TRBV30 | CAWSGPLYEQYF
15 | TRBV6-1 | CASSARRSVGNEQFF
15 | TRBV27 | CASSLFWSLYNEQFF
14 | TRBV19 | CASSSTSIPGELFF
13 | TRBV6-1 | CASPQGPAGELFF
16 | TRBV11-3 | CASSLVPSERGLEQYF
17 | TRBV5-6 | CASQGRGWTFSTDTQYF
17 | TRBV28 | CASSSGQGARLQETQYF
16 | TRBV27 | CASSLSKQLMGYGYTF
13 | TRBV28 | CASSSLGYNEQFF
13 | TRBV10-1 | CASSEGSSYEQYF
16 | TRBV19 | CASSMGPAGFDYEQYF
11 | TRBV7-9 | CASILGTEAFF
15 | TRBV6-1 | CASSLPGLAGGEQFF